Presented here are 19 T cell receptor beta chains from one specimen sequenced in a study of vaccination and CD4 T cells after COVID-19. An Oncomine TCR Beta short-read assay was used to sequence the DNA from cultured CD4+ T cells. MiXCR, applied by TCRdb to the PCR reads, yields one record per CDR3 protein. The data hold nearly 25,000 distinct CDR3 sequences, with under 40% observed a single time. Time point noted: late sampling 161 to 241 days after vaccination in three convalescent patients. Treatment defined: roughly 10-day PBMC culture with coronavirus spike peptide pools or control peptides (ViraFEST assay). Their cognate antigens are unknown. Material: CD4+ T cells from blood, cultured in vitro, obtained about 7 months after SARS-CoV-2 vaccination. These receptors all come from a human donor who had recovered from COVID-19.

This chain uses TRBV29-1 with TRBJ2-4, with 8 positions matching TRBD2. CDR1 is SQVTM, CDR2 ANQGSEA, per germline. The CDR3 length is 13 residues. V gave up 6 bases and J gave up 5 bases; unmatched junction bases: 6. This CDR3 reads CSVAGVTENIQYF. The DNA for the CDR3 is TGCAGCGTAGCGGGGGTAACCGAAAACATTCAGTACTTC.

The V call is TRBV20-1, the J call TRBJ2-3; 8 bases map to TRBD2. The CDR3 spans 14 residues. Trimming removed 7 bases from V and 2 bases from J; junction bases left unmatched: 8. CDR1 DFQATT and CDR2 SNEGSKA come from the germline V gene (reference sequence). Here the CDR3 reads CSVPGLGSTDTQYF. The DNA for the CDR3 is TGCAGTGTACCGGGACTAGGTTCCACAGATACGCAGTATTTT.

This clonotype was observed a few times. The chain has TRBV11-1 and TRBJ2-7; a possible D gene is TRBD2 (6 bases). The V gene lost 5 bases and the J gene lost 2 bases, with 16 bases spanning the gap. The CDR3 consists of 15 residues. Germline assignment: CDR1 SGHAT and CDR2 FQDESV (reference sequence). The CDR3 DNA reads TGTGCCAGCAGCCCCGGACTATGGTTCGCCTACGAGCAGTACTTC. Translation gives CASSPGLWFAYEQYF. Full variable domain (missing parts from reference TRBV11-1 and TRBJ2-7): EAEVAQSPRYKITEKSQAVAFWCDPISGHATLYWYRQILGQGPELLVQFQDESVVDDSQLPKDRFSAERLKGVDSTLKIQPAELGDSAMYLCASSPGLWFAYEQYFGPGTRLTVT.

CDR3 sequence reads: CASSPGRIPYEQYF. The CDR3 region has the DNA TGCGCCAGCAGCCCGGGACGGATCCCCTACGAGCAGTACTTC. The chain is built from TRBV5-1 and TRBJ2-7; either TRBD1 or TRBD2 may fit D (5 bases each). The CDR3 is 14 amino acids. Per germline, CDR1 SGHRS and CDR2 YFSETQ. V lost 4 bases and J lost 2, with 13 bases in between.

The chain combines TRBV6-1 with TRBJ2-1; 7 bases line up with TRBD2. V shed 6 bases, J shed 8 bases, and the junction held 10 bases outside the gene matches. The CDR3 totals 14 residues. Germline assignment: CDR1 MNHNS and CDR2 SASEGT. The CDR3 DNA reads TGTGCCAGCAGCCTAGCGGCTGTTTACGATGAGCAGTTCTTC. Translation gives CASSLAAVYDEQFF.

The rearrangement uses TRBV7-8 and TRBJ2-3; D not certain. The CDR3 covers 18 residues. The germline V and J ends were trimmed by 8 bases and 0 bases, with 24 bases remaining between them. The germline gives CDR1 SGHVS, CDR2 FQNEAQ. The CDR3 sequence is CASCSPYNGLPSTDTQYF. The DNA of the CDR3 is TGTGCCAGCTGCTCACCCTATAACGGGCTCCCTAGCACAGATACGCAGTATTTT.

The chain recombines TRBV20-1 with TRBJ1-2, with D maybe TRBD1 (6 bases). Trimming pared 1 base from V and 3 bases from J, leaving 18 bases between. This CDR3 is built from 16 residues. The V gene's germline CDR1 is DFQATT and CDR2 SNEGSKA (reference sequence). The CDR3 loop reads CSARGGTGSQDYGYTF. DNA for the CDR3: TGCAGTGCTAGAGGAGGTACAGGGAGTCAGGACTATGGCTACACCTTC.

The chain uses TRBV6-2 or TRBV6-3 and TRBJ2-1; TRBD1 or TRBD2 may be the D gene (7 bases each). The CDR3 runs 17 residues. V lost 7 bases and J lost 2, with 21 bases in between. CDR1 MNHEY and CDR2 SVGEGT come from the germline V gene. The DNA of the CDR3 is TGTGCCAGCATGAGCGGGACAGTCCGTCCCCCCTACAATGAGCAGTTCTTC. Its protein product is CASMSGTVRPPYNEQFF.

The chain carries TRBV10-3 and TRBJ2-1; no definite D call. CDR1 ENHRY and CDR2 SYGVKD come from the germline V gene. CDR3 size: 11 residues. Trimming shortened V by 0 bases and J by 8 bases, and 2 bases separated the two germline ends. CDR3 residues: CAISESYEQFF. CDR3 bases: TGTGCCATCAGTGAGTCGTATGAGCAGTTCTTC.

This clonotype was detected only a few times. The V and J genes are TRBV27 and TRBJ2-7; TRBD1 or TRBD2 may be the D gene (5 bases each). The length of the CDR3 is 20 residues. Germline assignment: CDR1 MNHEY and CDR2 SMNVEV (reference sequence). V was cut by 2 bases and J by 0 bases, with 26 bases left in between. CDR3 coding DNA: TGTGCCAGCAGTTTAGAGGGGCAGGGTGGCCTCCAATCTGACTCCTACGAGCAGTACTTC. It yields the protein CASSLEGQGGLQSDSYEQYF.

V gene TRBV15 combines with J gene TRBJ2-7, with TRBD2 matching over 7 bases. Germline trimming cut 11 bases from V and 6 bases from J; bases unmatched to any gene: 10. The CDR3 totals 12 residues. The germline CDR1 and CDR2 sequences are LNHNV and YYDKDF (reference sequence). In DNA form, the CDR3 reads TGTGCCCCTACCGCGGGAGTGAGCGAGCAGTACTTC. Translation: CAPTAGVSEQYF.

The chain employs TRBV2 and TRBJ2-7; D ambiguous. Trimming stripped 8 bases from V and 6 bases from J, with 11 bases between. In germline, CDR1 is SNHLY, CDR2 FYNNEI. The CDR3 loop spans 11 amino acids. This CDR3 is CASDQRTEQYF. DNA for the CDR3: TGTGCCAGCGATCAGAGGACCGAGCAGTACTTC.

This clonotype was seen only a few times. As DNA, the CDR3 is TGCAGTGCCACGGGACAGGGAAGGGTTTTTGGCTACACCTTC. Protein sequence: CSATGQGRVFGYTF. V and J are TRBV20-1 and TRBJ1-2; TRBD1 matches at 9 bases. V dropped 6 bases and J dropped 7; count of bases not matched to a gene: 12. The germline V gene has CDR1 DFQATT and CDR2 SNEGSKA (reference sequence). This CDR3 spans 14 amino acids.

The sample holds a few counts of this clonotype. This chain joins TRBV27 and TRBJ2-5; D gene unclear. V lost 0 bases and J lost 4, with 21 bases in between. The CDR3 has 18 residues. Germline V gene sequence: CDR1 MNHEY, CDR2 SMNVEV (reference sequence). The CDR3 region is CASSLSFSFRSRRETQYF. In nucleotides, the CDR3 is TGTGCCAGCAGTTTATCCTTTTCCTTTAGGAGTCGCCGAGAGACCCAGTACTTC.

This clonotype was detected a few times. V usage is TRBV27 and J usage is TRBJ1-1; TRBD1 matches 7 bases. Germline assignment: CDR1 MNHEY and CDR2 SMNVEV (reference sequence). V lost 6 bases and J lost 3; bases outside the gene matches: 7. This CDR3 contains 14 residues. DNA of the CDR3: TGTGCCAGCAGGAGGGGGCTCCGGGACACTGAAGCTTTCTTT. It codes for CASRRGLRDTEAFF.

The chain uses TRBV7-8 and TRBJ2-4; 10 bases are a match to TRBD2. The CDR3 runs 17 residues. The J segment lost 9 bases and the V segment lost 3 bases, leaving 14 bases of the junction unmatched. Germline CDR1 SGHVS, CDR2 FQNEAQ. In nucleotides, the CDR3 is TGTGCCAGCAGCTTGGGTAGAGCGGGAGGGGGGGGTACCATTCAGTACTTC. It encodes CASSLGRAGGGGTIQYF.

J is TRBJ2-7 and V is TRBV23-1; TRBD2 agrees at 9 bases. TRBV23-1 is designated an ORF whose function remains uncertain. The V segment lost 0 bases and the J segment 3 bases; nucleotides outside the gene matches: 6. The CDR3 totals 16 residues. CDR3 region: CASSQSEGGRGYEQYF. CDR3 DNA: TGCGCCAGCAGTCAATCTGAGGGCGGGAGGGGCTACGAGCAGTACTTC.

Sample share makes this clonotype medium-sized. The V and J genes are TRBV15 and TRBJ1-5; TRBD1 is a possible D gene (6 bases). Trimming left V 0 bases short and J 6 bases short, with 12 bases between. The CDR3 loop spans 15 amino acids. The germline V gene has CDR1 LNHNV and CDR2 YYDKDF (reference sequence). The CDR3 DNA follows: TGTGCCACCAGCAGAGATCAACAGGGACGTCAGCCCCAGCATTTT. Its protein product is CATSRDQQGRQPQHF.

In its sample, this clonotype was seen a few times. The J gene is TRBJ2-1, the V gene TRBV28, with 15 nucleotides matching TRBD2. Trimming cost V 5 bases and J 7 bases; bases outside gene matches: 3. The CDR3 runs 15 residues. Germline V gene data show CDR1 as MDHEN and CDR2 as SYDVKM. In DNA, the CDR3 is TGTGCCAGCAGTCCCGGGACTAGCGGGAGGAATGAGCAGTTCTTC. Translation: CASSPGTSGRNEQFF.